The 24 T cell receptor beta chains reported below all come from one sample, sequenced in a study of CD8 T cells in Susac syndrome (dated by TCRdb to about 2019). Libraries were made using the immunoSEQ multiplex PCR assay. RNA was extracted with the RNeasy kit and roughly 0.45 to 1 ug was reverse transcribed using random hexamers. TCRdb reran the public reads through fastp at Q25 and MiXCR, keeping productive beta chains. Rows are unified per CDR3 protein, each entry keeping the most common DNA and genes. Counted in this sample were approximately 160,000 distinct CDR3 sequences; 92% of them appeared once. The ten largest clonotypes hold around 0.079% of the sample. Sequencing was performed on CD4+ T cells from PBMCs. All receptors derive from a human donor in good health.

This chain joins TRBV6-6 and TRBJ1-1, with D maybe TRBD1 (5 bases). V lost 8 bases and J lost 5, with 15 bases in between. This CDR3 is built from 13 residues. Germline CDR1 and CDR2: MNHNY and SVGAGI (reference sequence). CDR3 coding DNA: TGTGCCAGCCTTCGGGGGATGGGGACTGAAGCTTTCTTT. Protein sequence: CASLRGMGTEAFF.

The gene calls are TRBV12-3 or TRBV12-4 and TRBJ2-7; 8 positions agree with TRBD1. The junction had 5 bases not matched to a gene; V was cut back by 7 bases and J by 3 bases. CDR3 length equals 13 residues. The CDR3 protein is CASISGTGYEQYF. The CDR3 DNA is TGTGCCAGCATCTCTGGGACAGGCTACGAGCAGTACTTC.

DNA for the CDR3: TGCAGTGTCAGAGATGGCGGGAAGAGCACAGATACGCAGTATTTT. It codes for CSVRDGGKSTDTQYF. The chain combines TRBV20-1 with TRBJ2-3; a possible D gene is TRBD2 (6 bases). V dropped 7 bases and J dropped 0 bases, with 17 bases sitting between them. Germline assignment: CDR1 DFQATT and CDR2 SNEGSKA (reference sequence). CDR3 length equals 15 residues.

The chain joins TRBV27 to TRBJ2-7; 8 bases are shared with TRBD1. The CDR3 runs to 15 residues. The V and J ends lost 6 bases and 3 bases, in that order; junction bases with no gene match: 10. Per the germline V gene, CDR1 is MNHEY and CDR2 is SMNVEV (reference sequence). CDR3 in DNA: TGTGCCAGCAGCCATTTCAACACAGGGGGCTACGAGCAGTACTTC. This sequence encodes CASSHFNTGGYEQYF.

The chain carries TRBV5-1 and TRBJ2-5; 9 nucleotides line up with TRBD2. This CDR3 contains 15 residues. Trimming at V came to 4 bases and at J to 4 bases, leaving 8 bases not matched to a gene. Looked up from germline, CDR1 is SGHRS and CDR2 is YFSETQ. The CDR3 DNA sequence: TGCGCCAGCAGCGGGGAGGGACTAGCAGGAGAGACCCAGTACTTC. It is translated as CASSGEGLAGETQYF.

The chain carries TRBV4-3 and TRBJ1-3; possibly TRBD1 for D (5 bases). With 4 bases removed from V and 4 bases from J, the gap between germline ends came to 14 bases. The CDR3 covers 15 residues. Looked up from germline, CDR1 is LGHNA and CDR2 is YSLEER. CDR3 in DNA: TGCGCCAGCAGCCCCTCGTGGGGGGAAGGAAACACCATATATTTT. This codes for CASSPSWGEGNTIYF.

This clonotype was seen only a few times. V gene TRBV7-2 combines with J gene TRBJ2-7; D unclear. The CDR3 contains 14 residues. CDR1 is SGHTA, CDR2 FQGNSA, per germline. V gave up 2 bases and J gave up 0 bases, with 8 bases separating them. CDR3 residues: CASSLSGRSYEQYF. CDR3 nucleotides: TGTGCCAGCAGCTTATCTGGGCGCTCCTACGAGCAGTACTTC.

This rearrangement joins TRBV29-1 to TRBJ2-5; no clear D. Trimming removed 6 bases at V and 2 bases at J, with 10 bases between. This CDR3 spans 12 amino acids. Germline assignment: CDR1 SQVTM and CDR2 ANQGSEA. CDR3 DNA sequence: TGCAGCGTCCGAGGAGCTCAAGAGACCCAGTACTTC. Translated, it gives CSVRGAQETQYF.

This chain links TRBV2 with TRBJ1-2; D possibly corresponds to TRBD1 (5 bases). In germline, CDR1 is SNHLY, CDR2 FYNNEI. The CDR3 consists of 13 residues. With 3 bases removed from V and 0 bases from J, the gap between germline ends came to 5 bases. CDR3 sequence reads: CASSDRANYGYTF. The DNA for the CDR3 is TGTGCCAGCAGTGACAGGGCTAACTATGGCTACACCTTC.

As DNA, the CDR3 is TGTGCCAGCATCTCAGGGGCTTCCCCCTATGGCTACACCTTC. Protein: CASISGASPYGYTF. V usage is TRBV28 and J usage is TRBJ1-2; perhaps TRBD1 as D (6 bases). CDR1 is MDHEN and CDR2 is SYDVKM in the germline V gene. V was cut by 7 bases and J by 4 bases, with 16 bases left in between. The CDR3 is 14 residues long.

The chain is built from TRBV9 and TRBJ2-7, with 8 bases matching TRBD1. Per the germline V gene, CDR1 is SGDLS and CDR2 is YYNGEE. This CDR3 comprises 15 residues. Trimming removed 2 bases from V and 2 bases from J; junction bases left unmatched: 6. CDR3 protein: CASSVGTGSTYEQYF. CDR3 sequence (DNA): TGTGCCAGCAGCGTGGGGACAGGAAGTACCTACGAGCAGTACTTC.

The J gene is TRBJ2-6, the V gene TRBV2; D is undetermined. The CDR3 runs to 16 residues. Trimming pared 5 bases from V and 0 bases from J, leaving 11 bases between. CDR1 SNHLY and CDR2 FYNNEI come from the germline V gene. DNA of the CDR3: TGTGCCAGCAGTTTAGACGGTAACTCTGGGGCCAACGTCCTGACTTTC. Its protein is CASSLDGNSGANVLTF.

The chain couples TRBV5-1 to TRBJ1-2; 10 nucleotides line up with TRBD1. V lost 2 bases, J lost 8 bases, and 9 bases stayed unmatched. CDR1 is SGHRS, CDR2 YFSETQ, per germline. The CDR3 sequence is 15 residues long. In DNA, the CDR3 is TGCGCCAGCAGCTTAGATACGCTGACAGGGGGCGGCTACACCTTC. It translates to CASSLDTLTGGGYTF.

The V and J genes are TRBV28 and TRBJ2-7, with 7 bases fitting TRBD1. The CDR3 has 13 residues. Germline CDR1 is MDHEN and CDR2 is SYDVKM. The V segment lost 5 bases and the J segment 2 bases; nucleotides outside the gene matches: 3. Here the CDR3 DNA reads TGTGCCAGCAGTCCGGGACAGCCCTACGAGCAGTACTTC. It specifies CASSPGQPYEQYF.

The rearrangement links TRBV12-3 or TRBV12-4 to TRBJ1-1; TRBD1 aligns across 10 bases. Trimming took 7 bases from V and 5 from J; bases not matched to a gene: 4. This CDR3 contains 13 residues. This CDR3 reads CASMPGQGTEAFF. The CDR3 nucleotides are TGTGCCAGCATGCCGGGACAGGGGACTGAAGCTTTCTTT.

In this sample, this clonotype turned up once. This sequence joins TRBV18 and TRBJ2-3, with 7 positions matching TRBD1. CDR3 size: 16 residues. CDR1 and CDR2 from the germline V gene are KGHSH and LQKENI. J lost 2 bases, V lost 0 bases, and 5 bases had no gene match. CDR3: CASSPPGQRYTDTQYF. The CDR3 DNA reads as TGTGCCAGCTCACCACCGGGACAGAGATACACAGATACGCAGTATTTT.

The V call is TRBV7-2, the J call TRBJ2-3; TRBD1 might be the D (7 bases). This CDR3 contains 15 residues. Trimming took 3 bases from V and 5 from J, leaving 15 bases between them. From germline, CDR1 is SGHTA and CDR2 FQGNSA. The CDR3 nucleotides are TGTGCCAGCAGCTTGAGGACCCAGGGGGGAGATACGCAGTATTTT. This encodes CASSLRTQGGDTQYF. Complete variable domain (other parts from reference TRBV7-2 and TRBJ2-3): GAGVSQSPSNKVTEKGKDVELRCDPISGHTALYWYRQSLGQGLEFLIYFQGNSAPDKSGLPSDRFSAERTGGSVSTLTIQRTQQEDSAVYLCASSLRTQGGDTQYFGPGTRLTVL.

J is TRBJ2-4 and V is TRBV7-2, with TRBD2 matching 12 bases. CDR1 is SGHTA and CDR2 is FQGNSA in the germline V gene. The junction had 1 base not matched to a gene; V was cut back by 4 bases and J by 6 bases. The CDR3 runs 14 residues. CDR3 residues: CASSSTSGGNIQYF. DNA of the CDR3: TGTGCCAGCAGCTCGACTAGCGGGGGAAACATTCAGTACTTC.

The chain joins TRBV7-8 to TRBJ2-7; 8 bases are a match to TRBD1. The CDR3 is 17 amino acids. Germline V CDR1 and CDR2: SGHVS, FQNEAQ. After removal of 0 bases from V and 1 base from J, the junction contained 8 bases not matched to a gene. The CDR3 DNA is TGTGCCAGCAGCTTAGCGCGGGCAGGACAGGGTTCCTACGAGCAGTACTTC. It yields the protein CASSLARAGQGSYEQYF. Complete variable domain (other parts from reference TRBV7-8 and TRBJ2-7): GAGVSQSPRYKVAKRGQDVALRCDPISGHVSLFWYQQALGQGPEFLTYFQNEAQLDKSGLPSDRFFAERPEGSVSTLKIQRTQQEDSAVYLCASSLARAGQGSYEQYFGPGTRLTVT.

The chain uses TRBV7-4 and TRBJ2-7; a weak D match, TRBD1 (6 bases). V lost 1 base, J lost 5 bases, and 15 bases lay in between. Looked up from germline, CDR1 is SGHVT and CDR2 is SQSDAQ. The CDR3 runs 15 residues. DNA for the CDR3: TGTGCCAGCAGCTTAGGAACAGGGAATCCCCACGAGCAGTACTTC. Amino acids: CASSLGTGNPHEQYF.

V is TRBV20-1 and J is TRBJ2-5; D is undetermined. V was pared by 1 base and J by 7 bases, with 13 bases between. Per the germline V gene, CDR1 is DFQATT and CDR2 is SNEGSKA (reference sequence). This CDR3 region has 13 residues. The CDR3 here is CSARALGMATQYF. In nucleotides, the CDR3 is TGCAGTGCTAGAGCACTGGGAATGGCGACCCAGTACTTC.

The chain is built from TRBV9 and TRBJ2-7; no reliable D call. This CDR3 has 15 amino acids. V lost 0 bases, J lost 0 bases, and 10 bases lay in between. In germline, CDR1 is SGDLS, CDR2 YYNGEE. The CDR3 DNA is TGTGCCAGCAGCGTAGGTCGCGTTAGCTCCTACGAGCAGTACTTC. Translation gives CASSVGRVSSYEQYF.

The V gene is TRBV27, the J gene TRBJ2-5; tentatively, D is TRBD2 (6 bases). CDR1 and CDR2 (germline): MNHEY, SMNVEV (reference sequence). V was shortened by 5 bases and J by 5 bases, with 21 bases between the two germline ends. CDR3 length: 16 residues. The CDR3 DNA reads TGTGCCAGCAGTCCCGGGCGTGCGGGGCACTTGGAGACCCAGTACTTC. Amino acids: CASSPGRAGHLETQYF.

V usage is TRBV27 and J usage is TRBJ2-1; no clear D gene. Trimming shortened V by 3 bases and J by 3 bases, and 15 bases separated the two germline ends. Germline lookup yields CDR1 MNHEY and CDR2 SMNVEV (reference sequence). The CDR3 consists of 16 residues. The CDR3 protein is CASSLTPGLNYNEQFF. DNA of the CDR3: TGTGCCAGCAGTTTGACCCCCGGGCTTAACTACAATGAGCAGTTCTTC.